This TCR beta chain stems from a study of response to subunit inactivated influenza vaccine. The V gene lost 9 bases and the J gene lost 0 bases, with 15 bases spanning the gap. Germline V gene data show CDR1 as MDHEN and CDR2 as SYDVKM. CDR3 size: 15 residues. This clonotype was seen a few times. Using its own MiXCR run on the RT-PCR reads, TCRdb lists one record per CDR3 protein. The data contain a few hundred thousand distinct CDR3 sequences, around 11% of them singletons. The same data also contributed to another study, on T cells expressing NK-cell markers. This second study says: TCR beta cDNA was generated via 5'RACE template switching incorporating UMIs. Investigators obtained TCR beta repertoires from sorted CD3+CD56+NKG2C+, CD3+CD56+NKG2C- and CD3+CD56-NKG2C+ T cells. The authors sequenced eight donors, of whom seven were HCMV-seropositive and one was seronegative. Sorting of alpha-beta TCR T cells alone was achieved in several experiments with an anti-gamma-delta TCR antibody. The CD3+CD56-NKG2C+ fraction of a handful of donors was also led by these clonotypes.

The sequenced sample was PBMCs from blood, obtained on the day of vaccination. The origin of this receptor is a man aged 45-60 years who received an inactivated influenza vaccine. V is TRBV28 and J is TRBJ1-5, with D maybe TRBD1 (5 bases). CDR3 in amino acids: CASKTDLYSNQPQHF. Here the CDR3 DNA reads TGTGCCAGTAAGACAGATCTCTATAGCAATCAGCCCCAGCATTTT.